This TCR beta chain appears in the sequencing data of a study of identical twins. In germline, CDR1 is SQVTM, CDR2 ANQGSEA. Trimming left V 7 bases short and J 4 bases short, with 13 bases between. This CDR3 is 12 amino acids long. One entry per CDR3 protein, called by TCRdb with MiXCR from the 5' RACE reads. In the table there are nearly 200,000 distinct CDR3 sequences, approximately 16% of which are singletons. These data are also associated with another study on T cells expressing NK-cell markers. Turning to that study: Most of the eight sequenced donors tested HCMV-seropositive; one tested seronegative. Among CD8+ T cells from five or six donors, dominant NKG2C+ clonotypes accounted for 1.0-7.0%.

The chain joins TRBV29-1 to TRBJ1-1; D is uncertain. The sample taken for sequencing was CD8+ T cells sorted from blood. This TCR was recovered from a woman between 18 and 30 years old in good health. The CDR3 DNA reads TGCAGCGCCGAAGTGGGTGCCACTGAAGCTTTCTTT. This translates into CSAEVGATEAFF.